This T cell receptor (beta chain) was obtained from a study of cytomegalovirus exposure and HLA in healthy donors. Comments on this clone: Its target is unknown.

Overall study results and limits: The study labeled 170 or so TCR beta chains cytomegalovirus-associated. It was reported that the classifier diagnosed cytomegalovirus status with high specificity and sensitivity in both the original and validation cohorts. TCR clusters originating in the first cohort tended to co-occur in the 100 to 150 validation repertoires, according to a later analysis.

The CDR3 consists of 13 residues. Germline CDR1 LNHDA, CDR2 SQIVND (reference sequence). V lost 9 bases to trimming and J lost 0 bases, with 11 bases between them. Sequencing was performed with immunoSEQ multiplex PCR; in TCRdb, only in-frame clones are kept and a portion is missing. The data contain approximately 60,000 clones, just under 95% of them singletons. The receptor's source is a woman younger than 30 in good health and CMV-seropositive. V usage is TRBV19 and J usage is TRBJ1-1, with a possible D match to TRBD1 (5 bases). Sequencing input: PBMCs. CDR3 region: CASQRQLNTEAFF. DNA for the CDR3: TGTGCCAGCCAGAGACAGTTGAACACTGAAGCTTTCTTT.